The sequence of this T cell receptor beta chain was determined in a study of tumor-infiltrating lymphocytes in oesophageal squamous cell carcinoma. TCRdb passed the PCR reads through MiXCR, listing each CDR3 protein once. The repertoire includes around 20,000 distinct CDR3 sequences, 35% to 50% of them detected once, and about 28% sits in the top ten. V lost 1 base to trimming and J lost 3 bases, with 13 bases between them. CDR3 length equals 16 residues. The V gene's germline CDR1 is SGHTA and CDR2 FQGNSA. The sample was esophageal tumor tissue. This sequence was found in a male donor with esophageal squamous cell carcinoma. The rearrangement links TRBV7-2 to TRBJ2-1; tentative D call: TRBD1 (6 bases). CDR3 sequence reads: CASSLGGRGSYNEQFF. In DNA form, the CDR3 reads TGTGCCAGCAGCTTAGGTGGCAGGGGAAGCTACAATGAGCAGTTCTTC.